A selection of T cell receptor beta chains follows, all from one sample in a study of response to subunit inactivated influenza vaccine. MiXCR was run by TCRdb on the RT-PCR reads, yielding one entry per CDR3 protein. The sample has about 780,000 distinct CDR3 sequences; 18% are singletons. The source was PBMCs from blood, collected 4 to 6 days after vaccination. Every receptor here comes from a man over 45 who received an inactivated influenza vaccine. Both conserved end residues are part of each CDR3. The D gene is left open where the match is weak. A clone size is listed for some rows: how often the clone was seen (once, few, many), or a class if it is expanded.

j_call: TRBJ2-2
v_call: TRBV5-1
d_call: -
clone_size: -
cdr3_nt: TGCGCCATCAGCACCCAGACATCTAACACCGGGGAGCTGTTTTTT
cdr3_aa: CAISTQTSNTGELFF

j_call: TRBJ1-1
v_call: TRBV5-6
d_call: -
clone_size: -
cdr3_nt: TGTGCCAGCAGCGCCACAACAGGGATGAACACTGAAGCTTTCTTT
cdr3_aa: CASSATTGMNTEAFF

j_call: TRBJ2-7
v_call: TRBV11-2
d_call: -
clone_size: -
cdr3_nt: TGTGCCAGCAGCCGCCAGGGCAGTCCAATGACCTACGAGCAGTACTTC
cdr3_aa: CASSRQGSPMTYEQYF

j_call: TRBJ2-3
v_call: TRBV12-3/TRBV12-4
d_call: -
clone_size: -
cdr3_nt: TGTGCCAGCGGACCTCTGGTACGCACAGATACGCAGTATTTT
cdr3_aa: CASGPLVRTDTQYF

j_call: TRBJ1-2
v_call: TRBV5-1
d_call: TRBD1
clone_size: few
cdr3_nt: TGCGCCAGCAGCTTGGGACAGGGGGGAACTGGCTATGGCTACACCTTC
cdr3_aa: CASSLGQGGTGYGYTF

j_call: TRBJ1-5
v_call: TRBV12-3/TRBV12-4
d_call: TRBD1
clone_size: -
cdr3_nt: TGTGCCAGCAGTCCGGACAGGTATAGCAATCAGCCCCAGCATTTT
cdr3_aa: CASSPDRYSNQPQHF

j_call: TRBJ1-3
v_call: TRBV20-1
d_call: -
clone_size: few
cdr3_nt: TGCAGTGCAGGAGTTCCGGGCATTGGAAACACCATATATTTT
cdr3_aa: CSAGVPGIGNTIYF

j_call: TRBJ2-3
v_call: TRBV28
d_call: -
clone_size: -
cdr3_nt: TGTGCCAGCAGCCGGGCTACTAGTCCTAGCCCAGATACGCAGTATTTT
cdr3_aa: CASSRATSPSPDTQYF

j_call: TRBJ2-5
v_call: TRBV21-1
d_call: -
clone_size: few
cdr3_nt: TGTGCCAGCAGCAAAGATGGGAGCGGAGAGACCCAGTACTTC
cdr3_aa: CASSKDGSGETQYF

j_call: TRBJ2-7
v_call: TRBV27
d_call: TRBD2
clone_size: -
cdr3_nt: TGTGCCAGCACCACCAATCGATTAGCGGGGGAGCAGTACTTC
cdr3_aa: CASTTNRLAGEQYF

j_call: TRBJ2-1
v_call: TRBV6-1
d_call: -
clone_size: many
cdr3_nt: TGTGCCAGCAGTGAACGTCGTGGTCTCACAAGCTCCTACAATGAGCAGTTCTTC
cdr3_aa: CASSERRGLTSSYNEQFF

j_call: TRBJ2-5
v_call: TRBV4-2
d_call: TRBD2
clone_size: few
cdr3_nt: TGTGCCAGCAGCCCCGCCGGCGGGAGGGCACAAGAGACCCAGTACTTC
cdr3_aa: CASSPAGGRAQETQYF

j_call: TRBJ2-7
v_call: TRBV20-1
d_call: -
clone_size: -
cdr3_nt: TGCAGTGCTGGTTTTGGGCCTCGTTTGTCCTCCTACGAGCAGTACTTC
cdr3_aa: CSAGFGPRLSSYEQYF

j_call: TRBJ2-5
v_call: TRBV6-2/TRBV6-3
d_call: TRBD2
clone_size: -
cdr3_nt: TGTGCCAGCAGTACCTGGACTAGCGGCGAAGAGACCCAGTACTTC
cdr3_aa: CASSTWTSGEETQYF

j_call: TRBJ2-7
v_call: TRBV20-1
d_call: -
clone_size: -
cdr3_nt: TGCAGTGCTAGAACCGGGGAACACTACGAGCAGTACTTC
cdr3_aa: CSARTGEHYEQYF

j_call: TRBJ1-5
v_call: TRBV12-3/TRBV12-4
d_call: -
clone_size: few
cdr3_nt: TGTGCCAGCAGTAAGAATAGGCCTGGGGGGCTACAGCCCCAGCATTTT
cdr3_aa: CASSKNRPGGLQPQHF

j_call: TRBJ1-2
v_call: TRBV20-1
d_call: -
clone_size: -
cdr3_nt: TGCAGTGTCTGGGGGGATGGCTACACCTTC
cdr3_aa: CSVWGDGYTF

j_call: TRBJ2-7
v_call: TRBV7-2
d_call: -
clone_size: -
cdr3_nt: TGTGCCAGCAGCCCCGACAGGTACCCGTACGAGCAGTACTTC
cdr3_aa: CASSPDRYPYEQYF

j_call: TRBJ2-1
v_call: TRBV29-1
d_call: -
clone_size: -
cdr3_nt: TGCAGCGTCGATGGGGGGAGTCGGTACAATGAGCAGTTCTTC
cdr3_aa: CSVDGGSRYNEQFF

j_call: TRBJ1-2
v_call: TRBV4-1
d_call: -
clone_size: -
cdr3_nt: TGCGCCAGCAGCCAAGGTTGGGGTAGTGTCTATGGCTACACCTTC
cdr3_aa: CASSQGWGSVYGYTF

j_call: TRBJ2-4
v_call: TRBV4-2
d_call: -
clone_size: few
cdr3_nt: TGTGCCAGCAGCCAAGACCGGCCCCGGGGAAACATTCAGTACTTC
cdr3_aa: CASSQDRPRGNIQYF

j_call: TRBJ1-2
v_call: TRBV4-3
d_call: -
clone_size: few
cdr3_nt: TGCGCCAGCAGCCAAGCCGGGGGTTATGGCTACACCTTC
cdr3_aa: CASSQAGGYGYTF

j_call: TRBJ1-1
v_call: TRBV15
d_call: -
clone_size: -
cdr3_nt: TGTGCCACCAGCAGAGATCCGGGGGGGCTTTACACTGAAGCTTTCTTT
cdr3_aa: CATSRDPGGLYTEAFF

j_call: TRBJ2-1
v_call: TRBV20-1
d_call: TRBD2
clone_size: -
cdr3_nt: TGCAGTGCTAGAACCGGGACTAGCGGGTTAAATGAGCAGTTCTTC
cdr3_aa: CSARTGTSGLNEQFF

j_call: TRBJ1-6
v_call: TRBV5-1
d_call: -
clone_size: -
cdr3_nt: TGCGCCAGCAGCGAGAACGGGGATTCACCCCTCCACTTT
cdr3_aa: CASSENGDSPLHF

j_call: TRBJ2-7
v_call: TRBV20-1
d_call: -
clone_size: -
cdr3_nt: TGCAGTGCCAATCCTCCGCTAGACAGCTCCTACGAGCAGTACTTC
cdr3_aa: CSANPPLDSSYEQYF

j_call: TRBJ2-3
v_call: TRBV29-1
d_call: -
clone_size: many
cdr3_nt: TGCAGCTCAGGGAGTGGGGATACGCAGTATTTT
cdr3_aa: CSSGSGDTQYF

j_call: TRBJ2-5
v_call: TRBV5-1
d_call: TRBD1
clone_size: many
cdr3_nt: TGCGCCAGCAGCTTCGGGACAGGTCGACAAGAGACCCAGTACTTC
cdr3_aa: CASSFGTGRQETQYF

j_call: TRBJ2-7
v_call: TRBV5-1
d_call: -
clone_size: many
cdr3_nt: TGCGCCAGCAGCCCAGACAGCGAGCAGTACTTC
cdr3_aa: CASSPDSEQYF

j_call: TRBJ2-3
v_call: TRBV4-3
d_call: -
clone_size: -
cdr3_nt: TGCGCCAGCAGCCAAGAACATCAGGGCCGTGACGGCACAGATACGCAGTATTTT
cdr3_aa: CASSQEHQGRDGTDTQYF

j_call: TRBJ1-5
v_call: TRBV28
d_call: -
clone_size: -
cdr3_nt: TGTGCCAGCACCCCAGCCGAGGGTGGCAATCAGCCCCAGCATTTT
cdr3_aa: CASTPAEGGNQPQHF

j_call: TRBJ2-5
v_call: TRBV3-1
d_call: TRBD1
clone_size: few
cdr3_nt: TGTGCCAGCAGCCAAGGCAGGGGGCTGGAGACCCAGTACTTC
cdr3_aa: CASSQGRGLETQYF

j_call: TRBJ2-7
v_call: TRBV7-6
d_call: -
clone_size: few
cdr3_nt: TGTGCCAGCAGCCGAGGGTGGGGGGTTTCCTACGAGCAGTACTTC
cdr3_aa: CASSRGWGVSYEQYF

j_call: TRBJ1-2
v_call: TRBV7-2
d_call: -
clone_size: few
cdr3_nt: TGTGCCAGCAGCTTAGGAACTCTCTATGGCTACACCTTC
cdr3_aa: CASSLGTLYGYTF

j_call: TRBJ2-7
v_call: TRBV6-1
d_call: TRBD1
clone_size: -
cdr3_nt: TGTGCCAGCAGAACCGGGACAGGCTCTTCTTACGAGCAGTACTTC
cdr3_aa: CASRTGTGSSYEQYF

j_call: TRBJ2-5
v_call: TRBV5-6
d_call: TRBD2
clone_size: few
cdr3_nt: TGTGCCAGCAGCTTGGCCCGACTAGCGGGGGAAAAAGAGACCCAGTACTTC
cdr3_aa: CASSLARLAGEKETQYF

j_call: TRBJ2-2
v_call: TRBV27
d_call: -
clone_size: few
cdr3_nt: TGTGCCAGCCGCCAAAGCAGGGGTAACACCGGGGAGCTGTTTTTT
cdr3_aa: CASRQSRGNTGELFF

j_call: TRBJ2-1
v_call: TRBV4-3
d_call: -
clone_size: -
cdr3_nt: TGCGCCAGCAGCCAAGATAGGGTGATAGTATACAATGAGCAGTTCTTC
cdr3_aa: CASSQDRVIVYNEQFF

j_call: TRBJ2-5
v_call: TRBV7-6
d_call: -
clone_size: -
cdr3_nt: TGTGCCAGCAGCCGTGTAGTCCACCAAGAGACCCAGTACTTC
cdr3_aa: CASSRVVHQETQYF

j_call: TRBJ1-4
v_call: TRBV6-5
d_call: -
clone_size: -
cdr3_nt: TGTGCCAGCAGTTATTCCCCCGTCTTGGGCGAAGAAAAACTGTTTTTT
cdr3_aa: CASSYSPVLGEEKLFF

j_call: TRBJ1-5
v_call: TRBV6-5
d_call: -
clone_size: few
cdr3_nt: TGTGCCAGCAGTTACTCGCGTGGACAGTATAGCAATCAGCCCCAGCATTTT
cdr3_aa: CASSYSRGQYSNQPQHF